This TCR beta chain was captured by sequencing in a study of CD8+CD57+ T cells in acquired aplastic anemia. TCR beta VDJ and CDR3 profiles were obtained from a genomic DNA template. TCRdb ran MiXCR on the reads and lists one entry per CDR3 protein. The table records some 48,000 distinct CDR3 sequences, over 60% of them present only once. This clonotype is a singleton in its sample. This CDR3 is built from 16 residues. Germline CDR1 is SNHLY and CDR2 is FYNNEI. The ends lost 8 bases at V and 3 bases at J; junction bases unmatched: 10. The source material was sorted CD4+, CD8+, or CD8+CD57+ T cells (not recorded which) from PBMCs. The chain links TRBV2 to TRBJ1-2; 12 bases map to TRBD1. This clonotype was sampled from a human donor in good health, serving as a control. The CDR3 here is CASETGTGGEYYGYTF. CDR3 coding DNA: TGTGCCAGCGAGACCGGGACAGGGGGCGAATACTATGGCTACACCTTC.